Shown below are 11 T cell receptor beta chains from a single sample sequenced in a study of T cell changes during pregnancy in multiple sclerosis. Repertoires were generated with immunoSEQ multiplex PCR, while TCRdb's copy carries only in-frame clones and drops some. The sample gives tens of thousands of clones, 92% of which show up once; 1.4% is in the top ten. The starting material was peripheral blood, obtained in the second trimester of pregnancy. The receptors stem from a female donor with multiple sclerosis, enrolled in a pregnancy study.

The genes are TRBV5-6 and TRBJ1-2; the match to TRBD1 covers 10 bases. This CDR3 has 15 residues. J lost 7 bases, V lost 2 bases, and 8 bases had no gene match. CDR1 is SGHDT, CDR2 YYEEEE, per germline. CDR3 protein: CASSFTPGDRGGYTF. CDR3 sequence (DNA): TGTGCCAGCAGCTTCACACCGGGGGACAGGGGTGGCTACACCTTC. Full variable domain (missing parts from reference TRBV5-6 and TRBJ1-2): DAGVTQSPTHLIKTRGQQVTLRCSPKSGHDTVSWYQQALGQGPQFIFQYYEEEERQRGNFPDRFSGHQFPNYSSELNVNALLLGDSALYLCASSFTPGDRGGYTFGSGTRLTVV.

The chain joins TRBV29-1 to TRBJ1-5; D is perhaps TRBD1 (5 bases). The germline V and J ends were trimmed by 2 bases and 2 bases, with 13 bases remaining between them. CDR1 and CDR2 (germline): SQVTM, ANQGSEA. The CDR3 is 15 residues long. In DNA form, the CDR3 reads TGCAGCGTTGAAATCGGGGCGGGAGGCAATCAGCCCCAGCATTTT. Translated, it gives CSVEIGAGGNQPQHF.

V is TRBV27 and J is TRBJ2-2; D call uncertain. This CDR3 is built from 13 residues. CDR1 and CDR2 from the germline V gene are MNHEY and SMNVEV (reference sequence). V lost 2 bases, J lost 5 bases, and 6 bases lay in between. The CDR3, as DNA: TGTGCCAGCAGTTTAGGAGAAACCGGGGAGCTGTTTTTT. Protein sequence: CASSLGETGELFF.

The chain links TRBV15 to TRBJ1-2, with 10 nucleotides matching TRBD1. V was pared by 4 bases and J by 4 bases, with 9 bases of the junction left unmatched. This CDR3 has 16 amino acids. Per germline, CDR1 LNHNV and CDR2 YYDKDF (reference sequence). CDR3 in amino acids: CATSIPGTGATYGYTF. CDR3 sequence (DNA): TGTGCCACCAGCATTCCCGGGACAGGGGCCACCTATGGCTACACCTTC. The full variable domain, its missing parts supplied by reference TRBV15 and TRBJ1-2, is DAMVIQNPRYQVTQFGKPVTLSCSQTLNHNVMYWYQQKSSQAPKLLFHYYDKDFNNEADTPDNFQSRRPNTSFCFLDIRSPGLGDTAMYLCATSIPGTGATYGYTFGSGTRLTVV.

The chain carries TRBV9 and TRBJ2-1; 8 bases map to TRBD1. Trimming removed 5 bases from V and 5 bases from J; junction bases left unmatched: 9. This CDR3 region has 15 residues. CDR1 is SGDLS and CDR2 is YYNGEE in the germline V gene. The CDR3 reads CASRRDRLADNEQFF. The CDR3 DNA is TGTGCCAGCAGGCGGGACAGGCTCGCGGACAATGAGCAGTTCTTC.

This chain uses TRBV6-4 with TRBJ2-1; D might be TRBD1 (6 bases). The V end was cut by 5 bases, the J end by 9 bases, with 17 bases between. Per germline, CDR1 MRHNA and CDR2 SNTAGT. This CDR3 contains 14 residues. This CDR3 is CASSRLALQGEQFF. Here the CDR3 DNA reads TGTGCCAGCAGTCGACTTGCCCTACAGGGTGAGCAGTTCTTC.

This sequence joins TRBV29-1 and TRBJ1-2; D call uncertain. CDR3 length: 12 residues. The V gene's germline CDR1 is SQVTM and CDR2 ANQGSEA. V dropped 5 bases and J dropped 3 bases, with 10 bases sitting between them. The CDR3 here is CSVSLTDYGYTF. As DNA, the CDR3 is TGCAGCGTTAGCCTTACAGACTATGGCTACACCTTC.

As concerns this clone: Other DNA sequences from this sample encode an identical CDR3 as well. For the CDR3, the DNA is TGCAGCGTTATTAGAGGGAACACTGAAGCTTTCTTT. Translation: CSVIRGNTEAFF. The chain employs TRBV29-1 and TRBJ1-1; unclear D gene. CDR1 and CDR2 (germline): SQVTM, ANQGSEA. The CDR3 covers 12 residues. The V end lost 5 bases, the J end lost 1 base, and 8 bases lay between the germline ends.

The genes are TRBV18 and TRBJ2-3; TRBD2 matches 7 bases. The junction had 5 bases not matched to a gene; V was cut back by 8 bases and J by 0 bases. CDR3 length: 14 amino acids. CDR1 and CDR2 (germline): KGHSH, LQKENI. CDR3 loop: CASHIAGSTDTQYF. DNA of the CDR3: TGTGCCAGCCACATAGCGGGCAGCACAGATACGCAGTATTTT.

The chain has TRBV19 and TRBJ2-1; 10 bases line up with TRBD2. CDR3 length equals 17 residues. After removal of 7 bases from V and 4 bases from J, the junction contained 13 bases not matched to a gene. Germline V gene data show CDR1 as LNHDA and CDR2 as SQIVND (reference sequence). Here the CDR3 DNA reads TGTGCCAGTATGGGGTGGGCTAGCGGGAGTCATTACAATGAGCAGTTCTTC. As protein: CASMGWASGSHYNEQFF.

V usage is TRBV28 and J usage is TRBJ2-5; tentative D call: TRBD1 (6 bases). Looked up from germline, CDR1 is MDHEN and CDR2 is SYDVKM. The CDR3 extends over 15 amino acids. Trimming took 4 bases from V and 4 from J, leaving 16 bases between them. The CDR3 spells CASSSPPSGAETQYF. The DNA for the CDR3 is TGTGCCAGCAGTTCCCCACCCTCAGGGGCAGAGACCCAGTACTTC.